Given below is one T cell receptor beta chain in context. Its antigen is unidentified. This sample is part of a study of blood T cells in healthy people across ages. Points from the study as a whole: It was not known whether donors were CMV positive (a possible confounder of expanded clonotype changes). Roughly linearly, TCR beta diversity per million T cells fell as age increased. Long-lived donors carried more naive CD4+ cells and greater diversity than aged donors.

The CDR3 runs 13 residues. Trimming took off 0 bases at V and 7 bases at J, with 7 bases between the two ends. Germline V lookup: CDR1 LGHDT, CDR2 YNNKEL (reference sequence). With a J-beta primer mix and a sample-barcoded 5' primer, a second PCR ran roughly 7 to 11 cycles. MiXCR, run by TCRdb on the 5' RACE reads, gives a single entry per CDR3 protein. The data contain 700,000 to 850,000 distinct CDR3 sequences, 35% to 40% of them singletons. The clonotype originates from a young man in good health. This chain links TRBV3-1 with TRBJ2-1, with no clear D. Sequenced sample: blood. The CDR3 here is CASSQDNWNEQFF. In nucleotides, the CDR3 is TGTGCCAGCAGCCAAGATAATTGGAATGAGCAGTTCTTC.